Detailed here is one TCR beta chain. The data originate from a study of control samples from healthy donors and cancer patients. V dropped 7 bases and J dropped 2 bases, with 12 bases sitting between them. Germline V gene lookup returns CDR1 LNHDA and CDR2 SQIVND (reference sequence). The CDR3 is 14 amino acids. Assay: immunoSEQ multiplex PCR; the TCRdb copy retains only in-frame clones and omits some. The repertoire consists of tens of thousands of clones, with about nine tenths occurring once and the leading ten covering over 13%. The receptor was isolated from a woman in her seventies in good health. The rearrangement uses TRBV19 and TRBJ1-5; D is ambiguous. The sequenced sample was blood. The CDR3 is CASTRSGGNQPQHF. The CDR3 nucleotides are TGTGCCAGTACCCGGTCCGGGGGCAATCAGCCCCAGCATTTT.